The clone carrying this T cell receptor beta chain appeared a few times. The antigen remains undetermined. A second roughly 6 to 11 cycle PCR used barcoded and J-beta primers. Each TCR beta cDNA got a 12-nucleotide random molecular identifier. There were at least 2.5 million CDR3-containing paired-end reads obtained from each sample. TCRdb reanalysed the 5' RACE reads using MiXCR and keeps one entry per CDR3 protein. The sample lists hundreds of thousands of distinct CDR3 sequences; about 50% were seen once. V lost 3 bases and J 6 bases, leaving 14 bases between the germline ends. CDR1 is MDHEN, CDR2 SYDVKM, per germline. There are 15 residues in the CDR3. This sample was taken from a study of blood T cells in healthy people across ages. Overall study findings and caveats: For the donors, CMV status was unknown and possibly confounded expanded clonotype changes. Diversity estimated from one million T cells was considered an underestimate.

This clonotype was sampled from a woman of 80 years or more in good health. The sample was blood. V and J are TRBV28 and TRBJ1-4; unclear D gene. The CDR3 region is CASSLEVGLHEKLFF. CDR3 DNA sequence: TGTGCCAGCAGTTTGGAAGTAGGGTTGCATGAAAAACTGTTTTTT.